This is a list of T cell receptor beta chains from one sample in a study of early T cells in non-severe SARS-CoV-2 infection. TCRdb itself ran the 5' RACE reads through MiXCR, one entry per CDR3 protein. The data show 43,000 or so distinct CDR3 sequences, almost 7.5% seen once. The sequenced material came from whole blood. The receptors were gathered from an adult who was a healthcare worker with PCR-confirmed SARS-CoV-2 infection or an uninfected control (not recorded which). CDR3s include the opening cysteine and the closing phenylalanine or tryptophan.

j_call: TRBJ2-2
v_call: TRBV5-1
cdr3_aa: CASSLVGDAGELFF

j_call: TRBJ2-1
v_call: TRBV7-8
cdr3_aa: CASSPPRLDEQFF

j_call: TRBJ2-7
v_call: TRBV10-2
cdr3_aa: CASRQDPSSYEQYF

j_call: TRBJ2-3
v_call: TRBV19
cdr3_aa: CASSILPGDTQYF

j_call: TRBJ2-7
v_call: TRBV28
cdr3_aa: CASSLLGGTNSYEQYF

j_call: TRBJ1-1
v_call: TRBV5-1
cdr3_aa: CASSSGQGYTNTEAFF

j_call: TRBJ1-6
v_call: TRBV3-1
cdr3_aa: CASSLTGGDSPLHF

j_call: TRBJ1-3
v_call: TRBV6-5
cdr3_aa: CASSMTGVISGNTIYF

j_call: TRBJ1-5
v_call: TRBV9
cdr3_aa: CASSATGSGNQPQHF

j_call: TRBJ2-7
v_call: TRBV10-3
cdr3_aa: CAISATDYEQYF

j_call: TRBJ1-3
v_call: TRBV14
cdr3_aa: CASSQALYRGRGNTIYF

j_call: TRBJ2-7
v_call: TRBV28
cdr3_aa: CASSFGGGLYEQYF

j_call: TRBJ2-1
v_call: TRBV30
cdr3_aa: CAWEGLAGNEQFF

j_call: TRBJ2-5
v_call: TRBV6-5
cdr3_aa: CASSYGETQYF

j_call: TRBJ2-1
v_call: TRBV29-1
cdr3_aa: CSTRGAESSYNEQFF

j_call: TRBJ1-1
v_call: TRBV27
cdr3_aa: CASSGLGNTEAFF

j_call: TRBJ2-7
v_call: TRBV20-1
cdr3_aa: CSARKGGQLRDEQYF

j_call: TRBJ1-1
v_call: TRBV9
cdr3_aa: CASSVSRRTEAFF

j_call: TRBJ2-1
v_call: TRBV7-8
cdr3_aa: CASSLGNPNEQFF

j_call: TRBJ2-2
v_call: TRBV25-1
cdr3_aa: CASSVTGGLFF

j_call: TRBJ1-2
v_call: TRBV29-1
cdr3_aa: CSVGGDYGYTF

j_call: TRBJ2-1
v_call: TRBV6-4
cdr3_aa: CATAGTPENEQFF

j_call: TRBJ2-3
v_call: TRBV7-2
cdr3_aa: CASRSFTDTQYF

j_call: TRBJ2-1
v_call: TRBV3-1
cdr3_aa: CASSPDRGQNEQFF

j_call: TRBJ1-5
v_call: TRBV18
cdr3_aa: CASSLGQPEGNQPQHF

j_call: TRBJ2-7
v_call: TRBV2
cdr3_aa: CASSDFGYEQYF

j_call: TRBJ2-2
v_call: TRBV9
cdr3_aa: CASSTRRTSGGLNTGELFF

j_call: TRBJ2-3
v_call: TRBV2
cdr3_aa: CASSVVRASDTQYF

j_call: TRBJ2-7
v_call: TRBV19
cdr3_aa: CASSLISSHEQYF

j_call: TRBJ2-7
v_call: TRBV4-2
cdr3_aa: CASSPGTATTYEQYF

j_call: TRBJ2-7
v_call: TRBV29-1
cdr3_aa: CSVQGGPYEQYF

j_call: TRBJ1-1
v_call: TRBV6-2/TRBV6-3
cdr3_aa: CASSYAGSAGHTEAFF

j_call: TRBJ2-1
v_call: TRBV4-3
cdr3_aa: CASSQAIFYNEQFF

j_call: TRBJ2-3
v_call: TRBV6-6
cdr3_aa: CASSRGRTPGTDTQYF

j_call: TRBJ2-5
v_call: TRBV6-2/TRBV6-3
cdr3_aa: CASSYGIRGLGETQYF

j_call: TRBJ2-2
v_call: TRBV7-6
cdr3_aa: CASSLGQPNTGELFF

j_call: TRBJ1-1
v_call: TRBV12-3/TRBV12-4
cdr3_aa: CASSLDPGRAEAFF

j_call: TRBJ1-5
v_call: TRBV20-1
cdr3_aa: CSASWGFWEPQHF

j_call: TRBJ1-1
v_call: TRBV7-2
cdr3_aa: CASSFERGTAEAFF

j_call: TRBJ1-1
v_call: TRBV11-3
cdr3_aa: CASSLDRGNTEAFF

j_call: TRBJ1-5
v_call: TRBV6-2/TRBV6-3
cdr3_aa: CASSIMGEQPQHF

j_call: TRBJ1-1
v_call: TRBV7-6
cdr3_aa: CASSSFTSTEAFF

j_call: TRBJ1-5
v_call: TRBV10-3
cdr3_aa: CAISGGSDQPQHF

j_call: TRBJ2-2
v_call: TRBV27
cdr3_aa: CASSLNRDRGLSGELFF

j_call: TRBJ1-5
v_call: TRBV20-1
cdr3_aa: CSARAFSGYRQPQHF

j_call: TRBJ2-3
v_call: TRBV6-2/TRBV6-3
cdr3_aa: CASSYAAGGRDTQYF

j_call: TRBJ2-7
v_call: TRBV28
cdr3_aa: CASSARGTGANEQYF

j_call: TRBJ1-1
v_call: TRBV4-3
cdr3_aa: CASSQEREYTEAFF

j_call: TRBJ2-5
v_call: TRBV27
cdr3_aa: CASSLKLAVQQTQYF

j_call: TRBJ2-7
v_call: TRBV10-3
cdr3_aa: CAISTGTFYEQYF